The sequence of this T cell receptor beta chain was determined in a study of shared clonotypes between healthy human individuals. This clone was recorded once. Each sorted subset replicate got 200 ng genomic DNA, around 29,000 genomes. The assay was immunoSEQ multiplex PCR, and TCRdb's table has in-frame clones only and misses some. The sample records 2 million to 2.5 million clones, roughly 92% being singletons. The CDR3 is 16 residues long. The V gene lost 1 base and the J gene lost 2 bases, with 11 bases spanning the gap. Germline CDR1 SEHNR, CDR2 FQNEAQ (reference sequence). The gene calls are TRBV7-9 and TRBJ2-2, with D hard to call. The source is a man between 18 and 29 years old in good health. Some clones in this sample may be carry-over from other donors' samples. Sequencing was carried out using naive CD4+ T cells from PBMCs. Subset here: CD45RA+ positively selected. The CDR3 loop reads CASSLVSLSNTGELFF. The CDR3 region has the DNA TGTGCCAGCAGCTTAGTAAGTCTTTCTAACACCGGGGAGCTGTTTTTT.